The clone carrying this TCR beta chain was seen ten or more times. As yet, its antigen is unknown. From germline, CDR1 is SEHNR and CDR2 FQNEAQ (reference sequence). CDR3 size: 14 residues. The V end lost 8 bases, the J end lost 4 bases, and 18 bases lay between the germline ends. The data are from a study of early T cells in non-severe SARS-CoV-2 infection. Study findings and constraints: The matching step, a VDJdb search, favored anti-spike CD8 responses and missed private and CD4 specificities.

Individual cDNA molecules received unique molecular identifiers during library preparation. TCRdb reprocessed the 5' RACE reads with MiXCR, giving one entry per CDR3 protein. The data show 50,000 to 70,000 distinct CDR3 sequences, around 13% seen once. The sequence came from an adult who was a healthcare worker with PCR-confirmed SARS-CoV-2 infection or an uninfected control (not recorded which). The sequencing input was whole blood. The V call is TRBV7-9, the J call TRBJ2-7; the D gene is possibly TRBD1 (7 bases). The CDR3 loop is CASLRTGGAYEQYF. In DNA, the CDR3 is TGTGCCAGCCTGAGGACAGGAGGGGCTTACGAGCAGTACTTC.